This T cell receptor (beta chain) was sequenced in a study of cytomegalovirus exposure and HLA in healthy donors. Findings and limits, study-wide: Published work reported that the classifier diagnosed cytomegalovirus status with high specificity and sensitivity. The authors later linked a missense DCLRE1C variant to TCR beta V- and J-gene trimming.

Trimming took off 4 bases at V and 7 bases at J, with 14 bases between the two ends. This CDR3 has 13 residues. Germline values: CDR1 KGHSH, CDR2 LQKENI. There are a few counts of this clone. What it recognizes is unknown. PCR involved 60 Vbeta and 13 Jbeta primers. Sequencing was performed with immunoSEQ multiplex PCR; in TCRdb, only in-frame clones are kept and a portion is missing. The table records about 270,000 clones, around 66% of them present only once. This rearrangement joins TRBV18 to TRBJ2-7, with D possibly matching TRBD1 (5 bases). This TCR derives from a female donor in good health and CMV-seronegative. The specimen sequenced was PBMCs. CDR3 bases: TGTGCCAGCTCACTCTCAGGGCCGGGTGAGCAGTACTTC. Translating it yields CASSLSGPGEQYF.